This T cell receptor (beta chain) is from a study of shared clonotypes between healthy human individuals. Study details: Donors were a couple of women and a few men aged 18 to 49.

Libraries were prepared by immunoSEQ multiplex PCR; TCRdb keeps only in-frame clonotypes and omits some of them. Among more than 550,000 clones listed, about 92% were seen once. On this clone: What it recognizes is unknown.

Whole-study results and caveats: Compared with memory subsets, naive subsets generally had larger estimated richness. Owing to a small donor count, the genetic and exposure-history diversity represented was limited. Naive CD4 clonotype sharing across a few donors was about 5%.

Specimen: memory CD8+ T cells from PBMCs. Subset of the sample: CD45RO+ cells pooled with CCR7-negative TemRA cells. This clonotype was obtained from a man in his late teens or twenties in good health. Some clones in this sample may be carry-over from other donors' samples.

CDR3 sequence: CASSHRGPNEKLFF. CDR3 DNA: TGTGCCAGCAGTCACAGGGGGCCGAATGAAAAACTGTTTTTT. J is TRBJ1-4 and V is TRBV27; 9 positions match TRBD1. The germline V gene encodes CDR1 MNHEY and CDR2 SMNVEV (reference sequence). The CDR3 contains 14 residues. With 5 bases clipped from V and 5 bases from J, the junction kept 3 bases outside the gene matches.